The 2 T cell receptor beta chains reported below all come from one sample, sequenced in a study of multiple sclerosis patients with progressive multifocal leukoencephalopathy. Regarding time point: roughly 6 months of natalizumab therapy. The repertoire was sequenced with immunoSEQ multiplex PCR; TCRdb's copy has only in-frame clones and lacks some. The sample lists 29,000 or so clones; under 90% were seen once. The sample consisted of PBMCs, taken from a patient treated with natalizumab. The receptors originated from a human donor with multiple sclerosis.

The genes are TRBV4-1 and TRBJ2-7; no clear D. CDR1 is MGHRA, CDR2 YSYEKL, per germline. The ends were cut back, 0 bases at V and 5 bases at J, with 8 bases in the middle. The CDR3 has 13 amino acids. The CDR3 DNA sequence: TGCGCCAGCAGCCAAGATCGCCGGGACGAGCAGTACTTC. This encodes CASSQDRRDEQYF.

J is TRBJ1-1 and V is TRBV28, with D unresolved. Deletions cut 2 bases from V and 4 bases from J, with 8 bases between. The germline V gene has CDR1 MDHEN and CDR2 SYDVKM. The CDR3 consists of 13 residues. The CDR3 here is CASSLVEGTEAFF. The CDR3 DNA sequence: TGTGCCAGCAGTTTAGTAGAGGGCACTGAAGCTTTCTTT.